This TCR beta chain was observed in a study of cytomegalovirus exposure and HLA in healthy donors. Amplification used 60 Vbeta primers and 13 Jbeta primers. Here immunoSEQ multiplex PCR was the method, and the copy in TCRdb shows in-frame clones only, minus some. Of roughly 120,000 clones listed, 60% to 75% are singletons. The germline CDR1 and CDR2 sequences are LGHNA and YSLEER. CDR3 length: 16 amino acids. The V end was cut by 2 bases, the J end by 1 base, with 15 bases between. This receptor was identified in a middle-aged woman in good health and CMV-seropositive. Material for sequencing was PBMCs. The chain uses TRBV4-3 and TRBJ2-7, with TRBD1 as a possible D gene (6 bases). CDR3 loop: CASSQSTGTQSYEQYF. The CDR3 DNA follows: TGCGCCAGCAGCCAATCAACCGGGACACAATCCTACGAGCAGTACTTC.